This T cell receptor (beta chain) was sequenced for a study of blood T cell repertoires in COVID-19. Study-wide context: Sample material is recorded as cDNA or gDNA derived from T cells, B-cell-depleted T cells, or PBMCs.

Original methodology: Reference gene primer amplification gave estimated nucleated cell counts. Assay: immunoSEQ multiplex PCR; the TCRdb copy retains only in-frame clones and omits some. V and J calls plus clone size are reproduced from that table; the DNA served to infer D and trimming. The sample comprises 190,000 or so clones, 87% of which are singletons, and 2% to 2.5% rests with the top ten. Those enrolled, adults aged 18 to 89 years, came from under 25 US areas. Cohort placement rested on clinical history that participants reported themselves. Deletions cut 3 bases from V and 5 bases from J, with 3 bases between. Germline V gene lookup returns CDR1 SGHRS and CDR2 YFSETQ. The CDR3 loop spans 11 amino acids.

The receptor was derived from a woman aged 25 to 39 who had recovered from COVID-19. This rearrangement joins TRBV5-1 to TRBJ2-1; D call uncertain. Specimen: PBMCs or T cells enriched from blood (not recorded which). CDR3 nucleotides: TGCGCCAGCAGCTCAAACAATGAGCAGTTCTTC. Amino acid sequence: CASSSNNEQFF.